This T cell receptor (beta chain) was retrieved from a study of identical twins. TCRdb used MiXCR to reprocess the 5' RACE reads, holding one entry per CDR3 protein. The sample shows 300,000 to 400,000 distinct CDR3 sequences, 9% to 15% of them seen only once. Every donor was a healthy Caucasian. The data also belong to a second study, concerning yellow fever vaccine responses in identical twins.

The receptor comes from a young woman in good health. The sequenced sample consisted of CD8+ T cells sorted from blood.

CDR3 residues: CASSPEGGIGAEAFF. Here the CDR3 DNA reads TGCGCCAGCAGCCCGGAGGGGGGGATAGGCGCTGAAGCTTTCTTT. The rearrangement joins TRBV5-1 to TRBJ1-1; D perhaps matches TRBD1 (6 bases). The CDR3 contains 15 residues. Germline CDR1 is SGHRS and CDR2 is YFSETQ. The V end was cut by 4 bases, the J end by 6 bases, with 19 bases between.